The 24 T cell receptor beta chains below all came from one sample that was sequenced in a study of cytomegalovirus exposure and HLA in healthy donors. Primers: 60 Vbeta forward and 13 Jbeta reverse. Sequencing was performed with immunoSEQ multiplex PCR; in TCRdb, only in-frame clones are kept and a portion is missing. Of 100,000 to 150,000 clones in the sample, roughly 78% are singletons; the top ten hold 1%. Sequencing input: PBMCs. These receptors all stem from a man aged 40-50 years in good health and CMV-seronegative.

The chain carries TRBV7-7 and TRBJ2-1, with D maybe TRBD1 (6 bases). Trimming left V 1 base short and J 6 bases short, with 7 bases between. This CDR3 has 13 amino acids. Germline V CDR1 and CDR2: SSHAT, FNYEAQ (reference sequence). In nucleotides, the CDR3 is TGTGCCAGCAGCTTAGGGGGGCGCAATGAGCAGTTCTTC. Amino acids: CASSLGGRNEQFF. Complete variable domain (other parts from reference TRBV7-7 and TRBJ2-1): GAGVSQSPRYKVTKRGQDVTLRCDPISSHATLYWYQQALGQGPEFLTYFNYEAQPDKSGLPSDRFSAERPEGSISTLTIQRTEQRDSAMYRCASSLGGRNEQFFGPGTRLTVL.

The rearrangement uses TRBV5-1 and TRBJ2-3, with unresolved D. V lost 2 bases to trimming and J lost 0 bases, with 13 bases between them. Germline loops: CDR1 SGHRS, CDR2 YFSETQ. This CDR3 has 16 residues. The CDR3 reads CASSLQVAPSTDTQYF. CDR3 DNA: TGCGCCAGCAGCTTACAAGTTGCTCCTAGCACAGATACGCAGTATTTT.

This clone was recorded only once. The rearrangement joins TRBV28 to TRBJ2-7, with 9 bases aligning to TRBD1. The CDR3 is made up of 13 amino acids. J lost 5 bases, V lost 6 bases, and 5 bases had no gene match. Germline V CDR1 and CDR2: MDHEN, SYDVKM. Here the CDR3 DNA reads TGTGCCAGCAGAGGACAGGGGTCAAACGAGCAGTACTTC. Its protein is CASRGQGSNEQYF.

The chain employs TRBV6-6 and TRBJ2-7; tentative D call: TRBD1 (5 bases). Trimming cost V 3 bases and J 3 bases, with 12 bases left between them. This CDR3 has 14 residues. Germline V gene data show CDR1 as MNHNY and CDR2 as SVGAGI (reference sequence). The CDR3 loop is CASSYQQGLYEQYF. In DNA form, the CDR3 reads TGTGCCAGCAGTTATCAGCAGGGCCTCTACGAGCAGTACTTC.

The rearrangement links TRBV27 to TRBJ1-1; a weak D match, TRBD1 (6 bases). Trimming took off 3 bases at V and 6 bases at J, with 14 bases between the two ends. CDR1 and CDR2 from the germline V gene are MNHEY and SMNVEV (reference sequence). The CDR3 has 14 amino acids. The CDR3 region has the DNA TGTGCCAGCAGTTTTAAGGGGGTCTCTGCTGAAGCTTTCTTT. Its translation: CASSFKGVSAEAFF.

Worth noting for this clone: This sample also contains other DNA sequences that code for the same CDR3. The gene calls are TRBV5-1 and TRBJ2-7; TRBD2 agrees at 8 bases. V shed 0 bases, J shed 2 bases, and the junction held 4 bases outside the gene matches. Germline values: CDR1 SGHRS, CDR2 YFSETQ. The CDR3 runs to 15 residues. CDR3 amino acids: CASSLAAGVTYEQYF. The CDR3, as DNA: TGCGCCAGCAGCTTGGCAGCGGGGGTAACCTACGAGCAGTACTTC.

The J gene is TRBJ2-7, the V gene TRBV28; 10 nucleotides align to TRBD2. CDR1 is MDHEN and CDR2 is SYDVKM in the germline V gene. V shed 5 bases and J 6 bases; nucleotides not matched to a gene: 16. The CDR3 loop spans 17 amino acids. The CDR3 DNA reads TGTGCCAGCAGTATCCAGAGGACTAGCGGTTTAAGAAGCGAGCAGTACTTC. Translated: CASSIQRTSGLRSEQYF.

The chain employs TRBV19 and TRBJ1-1; no clear D gene. Germline V gene data show CDR1 as LNHDA and CDR2 as SQIVND (reference sequence). The V end lost 0 bases, the J end lost 1 base, and 21 bases lay between the germline ends. The CDR3 runs to 19 residues. CDR3 nucleotides: TGTGCCAGTAGTATAGAAGCCCTCACGCCCACAGCCTGGAACACTGAAGCTTTCTTT. This codes for CASSIEALTPTAWNTEAFF.

This chain joins TRBV4-2 and TRBJ1-4; TRBD1 matches at 9 bases. The CDR3 spans 15 residues. CDR1 is LGHNA, CDR2 YNFKEQ, per germline. With V trimmed by 4 bases and J by 11 bases, 11 bases remained unmatched. The DNA of the CDR3 is TGTGCCAGCAGCCCTCCGGGGAGGGGGACAGGGAAACTGTTTTTT. Protein sequence: CASSPPGRGTGKLFF.

This chain connects TRBV6-4 to TRBJ2-1; possible D gene TRBD2, 6 bases. The CDR3 is 14 residues long. Germline V CDR1 and CDR2: MRHNA, SNTAGT. V was cut by 5 bases and J by 4 bases, with 12 bases left in between. The CDR3, as DNA: TGTGCCAGCAGTCAAGAGGAGGGTTACAATGAGCAGTTCTTC. Translated: CASSQEEGYNEQFF.

The V gene is TRBV10-1, the J gene TRBJ2-3; D is possibly TRBD1 (6 bases). Between the trimmed V and J ends, which lost 2 bases and 1 base, there was a span of 10 bases. The germline V gene has CDR1 WNHNN and CDR2 SYGVQD (reference sequence). The CDR3 loop spans 15 amino acids. The CDR3 is CASSEVGAGTDTQYF. CDR3 bases: TGCGCCAGCAGTGAGGTGGGGGCTGGCACAGATACGCAGTATTTT.

The chain links TRBV11-2 to TRBJ2-3; 7 positions agree with TRBD2. Germline loops: CDR1 SGHAT, CDR2 FQNNGV. With V trimmed by 1 base and J by 5 bases, 6 bases remained unmatched. The CDR3 runs 15 residues. CDR3 nucleotide sequence: TGTGCCAGCAGCTTAGGGGGGGGACCGGGAGATACGCAGTATTTT. Encoded protein: CASSLGGGPGDTQYF.

This chain connects TRBV23-1 to TRBJ2-1, with D possibly TRBD2 on 6 matching bases. TRBV23-1 is given ORF status, its function remaining uncertain. The CDR3 loop spans 17 amino acids. Trimming took off 5 bases at V and 3 bases at J, with 20 bases between the two ends. The CDR3 DNA reads TGCGCCAGCAGTGAGGTAGCGGCGTGGGAGGACTACAATGAGCAGTTCTTC. It codes for CASSEVAAWEDYNEQFF.

The chain couples TRBV7-8 to TRBJ2-5; 7 nucleotides line up with TRBD1. The CDR3 loop spans 16 amino acids. V was pared by 2 bases and J by 1 base, with 7 bases of the junction left unmatched. Germline CDR1 and CDR2: SGHVS and FQNEAQ. The CDR3 sequence: CASSLTRDRPQETQYF. The CDR3 DNA is TGTGCCAGCAGCTTAACTAGGGACAGACCCCAAGAGACCCAGTACTTC.

This sequence joins TRBV2 and TRBJ2-5; maybe TRBD1 (6 bases). CDR1 and CDR2 (germline): SNHLY, FYNNEI. The CDR3 is made up of 15 amino acids. V lost 4 bases, J lost 3 bases, and 15 bases lay in between. Written as DNA, the CDR3 is TGTGCCAGCAGTGGAGAACATGGGACAAAAGAGACCCAGTACTTC. Translating it yields CASSGEHGTKETQYF.

The chain couples TRBV10-2 to TRBJ2-3, with 10 bases identical to TRBD2. After removal of 2 bases from V and 8 bases from J, the junction contained 7 bases not matched to a gene. The length of the CDR3 is 15 residues. Germline CDR1 reads WSHSY; CDR2 reads SAAADI. CDR3 region: CASSEGSGGRSTQYF. The CDR3 DNA reads as TGCGCCAGCAGTGAGGGTAGCGGGGGGAGGAGTACGCAGTATTTT.

The chain links TRBV6-1 to TRBJ2-7, with TRBD1 identical over 10 bases. The CDR3 extends over 14 amino acids. CDR1 and CDR2 from the germline V gene are MNHNS and SASEGT. Trimming took 4 bases from V and 4 from J; bases not matched to a gene: 4. The CDR3 DNA follows: TGTGCCAGCAGTGGACAGGGGGCCCTTTACGAGCAGTACTTC. It translates to CASSGQGALYEQYF.

The gene calls are TRBV5-8 and TRBJ2-5, with 7 nucleotides matching TRBD1. V lost 0 bases to trimming and J lost 5 bases; unmatched junction nucleotides: 4. CDR1 and CDR2 from the germline V gene are SGHTS and YDEGEE. CDR3 length: 14 residues. As DNA, the CDR3 is TGTGCCAGCAGCTTGGGACAGGGTGGGGAGACCCAGTACTTC. It specifies CASSLGQGGETQYF. Supplemented by reference TRBV5-8 and TRBJ2-5, the full variable domain reads EAGVTQSPTHLIKTRGQQATLRCSPISGHTSVYWYQQALGLGLQFLLWYDEGEERNRGNFPPRFSGRQFPNYSSELNVNALELEDSALYLCASSLGQGGETQYFGPGTRLLVL.

The gene calls are TRBV7-2 and TRBJ2-7; TRBD2 agrees at 10 bases. Trimming cost V 1 base and J 2 bases; bases outside gene matches: 8. The CDR3 runs 17 residues. From germline, CDR1 is SGHTA and CDR2 FQGNSA. As DNA, the CDR3 is TGTGCCAGCAGCTTAGGGCCCGTAGCGGGGGGACCCTACGAGCAGTACTTC. This translates into CASSLGPVAGGPYEQYF. The whole variable domain, filled in from reference TRBV7-2 and TRBJ2-7, reads GAGVSQSPSNKVTEKGKDVELRCDPISGHTALYWYRQSLGQGLEFLIYFQGNSAPDKSGLPSDRFSAERTGGSVSTLTIQRTQQEDSAVYLCASSLGPVAGGPYEQYFGPGTRLTVT.

This chain connects TRBV28 to TRBJ1-6; no definite D call. Trimming pared 6 bases from V and 11 bases from J, leaving 11 bases between. The germline gives CDR1 MDHEN, CDR2 SYDVKM. This CDR3 contains 12 residues. CDR3 loop: CASSTMRTPLHF. DNA of the CDR3: TGTGCCAGCAGCACAATGAGGACACCCCTCCACTTT.

The chain is built from TRBV27 and TRBJ2-3; D possibly corresponds to TRBD1 (6 bases). CDR1 and CDR2 (germline): MNHEY, SMNVEV (reference sequence). V was pared by 3 bases and J by 3 bases, with 10 bases between. The CDR3 length is 14 residues. CDR3 amino acids: CASSLGQGTDTQYF. CDR3 coding DNA: TGTGCCAGCAGTTTGGGGCAGGGGACAGATACGCAGTATTTT.

The chain uses TRBV5-6 and TRBJ2-7, with D possibly being TRBD2 (6 bases). Per the germline V gene, CDR1 is SGHDT and CDR2 is YYEEEE. CDR3 length equals 12 residues. The V end was cut by 1 base, the J end by 6 bases, with 8 bases between. The CDR3 DNA reads as TGTGCCAGCAGCTTGTTGCGGGGCGAGCAGTACTTC. Amino acid sequence: CASSLLRGEQYF.

The rearrangement uses TRBV5-8 and TRBJ1-4; 7 nucleotides align to TRBD1. V was clipped by 4 bases and J by 2 bases; unmatched bases: 2. Per germline, CDR1 SGHTS and CDR2 YDEGEE. There are 14 residues in the CDR3. DNA for the CDR3: TGTGCCAGCAGCCGCAGGGGGACTAATGAAAAACTGTTTTTT. The encoded protein is CASSRRGTNEKLFF.

V usage is TRBV7-2 and J usage is TRBJ1-4, with 10 nucleotides matching TRBD1. The CDR3 covers 15 residues. V lost 5 bases to trimming and J lost 5 bases; unmatched junction nucleotides: 5. Germline assignment: CDR1 SGHTA and CDR2 FQGNSA. CDR3 bases: TGTGCCAGCAGCATGACAGGGGGCGGGAATGAAAAACTGTTTTTT. It encodes CASSMTGGGNEKLFF.